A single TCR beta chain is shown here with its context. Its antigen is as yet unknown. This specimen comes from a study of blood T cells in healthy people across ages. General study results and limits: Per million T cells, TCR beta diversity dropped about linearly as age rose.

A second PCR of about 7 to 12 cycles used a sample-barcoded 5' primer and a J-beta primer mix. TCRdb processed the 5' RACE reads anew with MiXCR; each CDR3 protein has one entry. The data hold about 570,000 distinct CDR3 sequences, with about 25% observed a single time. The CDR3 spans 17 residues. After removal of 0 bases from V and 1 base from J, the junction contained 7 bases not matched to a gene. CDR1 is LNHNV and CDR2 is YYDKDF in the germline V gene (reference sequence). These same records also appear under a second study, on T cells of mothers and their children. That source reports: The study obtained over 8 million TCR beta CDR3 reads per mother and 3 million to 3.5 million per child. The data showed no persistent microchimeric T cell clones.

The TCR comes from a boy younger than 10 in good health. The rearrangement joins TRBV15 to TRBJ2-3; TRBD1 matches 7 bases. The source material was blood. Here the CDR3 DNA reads TGTGCCACCAGCAGAGACCCGACAGGGTCGGGCACAGATACGCAGTATTTT. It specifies CATSRDPTGSGTDTQYF.